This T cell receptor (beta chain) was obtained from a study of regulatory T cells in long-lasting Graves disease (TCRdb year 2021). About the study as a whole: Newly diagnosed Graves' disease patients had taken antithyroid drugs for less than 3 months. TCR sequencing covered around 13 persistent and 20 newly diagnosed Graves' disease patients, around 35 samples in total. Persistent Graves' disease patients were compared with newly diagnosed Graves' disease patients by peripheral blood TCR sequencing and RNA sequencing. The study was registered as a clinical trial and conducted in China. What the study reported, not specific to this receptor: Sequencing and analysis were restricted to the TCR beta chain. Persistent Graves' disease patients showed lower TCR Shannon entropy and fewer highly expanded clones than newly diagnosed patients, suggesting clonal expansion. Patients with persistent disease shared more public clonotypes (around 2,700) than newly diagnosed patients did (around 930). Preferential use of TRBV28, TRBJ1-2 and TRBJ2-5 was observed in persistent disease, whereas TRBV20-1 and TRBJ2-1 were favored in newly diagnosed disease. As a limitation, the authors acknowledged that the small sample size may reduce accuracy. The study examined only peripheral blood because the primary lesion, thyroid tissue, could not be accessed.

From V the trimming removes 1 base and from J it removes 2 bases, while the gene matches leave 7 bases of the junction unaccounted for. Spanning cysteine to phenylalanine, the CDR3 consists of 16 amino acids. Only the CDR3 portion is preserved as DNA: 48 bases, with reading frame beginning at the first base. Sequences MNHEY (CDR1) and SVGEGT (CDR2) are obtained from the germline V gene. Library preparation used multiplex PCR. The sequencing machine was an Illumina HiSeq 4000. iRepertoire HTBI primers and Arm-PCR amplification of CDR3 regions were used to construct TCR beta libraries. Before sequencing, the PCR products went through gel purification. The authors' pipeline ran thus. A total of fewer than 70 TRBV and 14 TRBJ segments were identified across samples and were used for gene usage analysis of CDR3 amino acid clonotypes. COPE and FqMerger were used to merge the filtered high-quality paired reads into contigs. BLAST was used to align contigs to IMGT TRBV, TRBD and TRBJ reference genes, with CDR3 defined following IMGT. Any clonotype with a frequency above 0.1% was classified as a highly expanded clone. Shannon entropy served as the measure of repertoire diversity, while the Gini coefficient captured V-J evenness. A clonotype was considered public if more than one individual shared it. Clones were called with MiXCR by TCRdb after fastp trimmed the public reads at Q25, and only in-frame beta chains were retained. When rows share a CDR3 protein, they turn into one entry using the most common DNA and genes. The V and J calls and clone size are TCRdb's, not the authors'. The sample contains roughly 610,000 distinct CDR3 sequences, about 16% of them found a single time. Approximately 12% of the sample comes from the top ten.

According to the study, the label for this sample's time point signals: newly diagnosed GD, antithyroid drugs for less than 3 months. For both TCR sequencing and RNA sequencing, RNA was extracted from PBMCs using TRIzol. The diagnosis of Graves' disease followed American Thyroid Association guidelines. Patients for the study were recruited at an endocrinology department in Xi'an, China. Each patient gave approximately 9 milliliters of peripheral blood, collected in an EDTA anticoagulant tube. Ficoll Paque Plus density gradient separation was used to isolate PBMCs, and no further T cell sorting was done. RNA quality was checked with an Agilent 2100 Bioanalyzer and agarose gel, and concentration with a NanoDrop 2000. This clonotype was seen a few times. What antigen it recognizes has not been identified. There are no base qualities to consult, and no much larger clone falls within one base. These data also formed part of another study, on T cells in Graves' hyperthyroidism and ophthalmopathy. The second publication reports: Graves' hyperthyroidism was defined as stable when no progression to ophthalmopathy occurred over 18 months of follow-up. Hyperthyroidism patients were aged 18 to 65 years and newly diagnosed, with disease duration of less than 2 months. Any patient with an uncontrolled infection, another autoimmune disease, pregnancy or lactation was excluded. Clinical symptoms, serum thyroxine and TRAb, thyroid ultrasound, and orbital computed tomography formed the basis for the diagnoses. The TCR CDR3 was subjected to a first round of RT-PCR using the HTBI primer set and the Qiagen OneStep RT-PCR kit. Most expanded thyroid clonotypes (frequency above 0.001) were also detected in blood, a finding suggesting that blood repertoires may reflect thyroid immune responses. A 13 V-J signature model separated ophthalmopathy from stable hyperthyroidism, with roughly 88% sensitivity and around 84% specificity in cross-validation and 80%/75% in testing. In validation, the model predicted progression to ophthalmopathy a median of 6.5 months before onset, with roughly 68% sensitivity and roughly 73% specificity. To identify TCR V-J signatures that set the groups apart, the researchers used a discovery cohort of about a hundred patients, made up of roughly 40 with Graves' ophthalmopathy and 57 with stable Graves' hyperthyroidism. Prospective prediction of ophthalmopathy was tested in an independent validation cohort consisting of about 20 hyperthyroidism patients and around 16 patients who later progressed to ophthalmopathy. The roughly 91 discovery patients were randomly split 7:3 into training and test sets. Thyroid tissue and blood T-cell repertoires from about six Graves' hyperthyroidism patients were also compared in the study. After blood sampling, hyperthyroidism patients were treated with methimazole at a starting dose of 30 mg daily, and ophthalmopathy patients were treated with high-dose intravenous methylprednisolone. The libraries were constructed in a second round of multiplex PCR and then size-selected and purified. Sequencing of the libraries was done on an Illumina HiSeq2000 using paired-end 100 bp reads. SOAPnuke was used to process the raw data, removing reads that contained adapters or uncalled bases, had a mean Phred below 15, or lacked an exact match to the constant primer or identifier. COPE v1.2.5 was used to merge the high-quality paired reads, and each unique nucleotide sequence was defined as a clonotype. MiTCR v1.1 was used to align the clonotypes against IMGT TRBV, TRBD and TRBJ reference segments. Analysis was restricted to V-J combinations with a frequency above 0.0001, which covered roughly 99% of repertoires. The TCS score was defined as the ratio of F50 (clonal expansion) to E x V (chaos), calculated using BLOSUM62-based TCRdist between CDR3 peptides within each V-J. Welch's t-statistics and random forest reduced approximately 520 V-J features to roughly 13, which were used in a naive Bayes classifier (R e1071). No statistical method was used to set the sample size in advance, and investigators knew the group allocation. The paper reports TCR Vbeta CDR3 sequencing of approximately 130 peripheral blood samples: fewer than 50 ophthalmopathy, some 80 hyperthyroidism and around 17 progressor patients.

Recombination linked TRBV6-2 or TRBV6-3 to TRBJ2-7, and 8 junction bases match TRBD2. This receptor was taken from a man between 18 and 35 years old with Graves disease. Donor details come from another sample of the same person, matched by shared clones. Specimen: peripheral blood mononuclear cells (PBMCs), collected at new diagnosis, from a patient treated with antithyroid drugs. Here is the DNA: TGTGCCAGCAGTTACTTGGGGGCGGGAGGAGCCTACGAGCAGTACTTC. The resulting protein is CASSYLGAGGAYEQYF.